This TCR beta chain was captured by sequencing in a study of blood T cells in healthy people across ages. Background on the study: Per two T cells, template switching captured roughly one barcoded beta molecule. Notes on the study in general: A greater number of naive CD4+ cells and higher diversity distinguished long-lived donors from aged donors.

With regard to this clonotype: The antigen is undetermined.

Germline CDR1 and CDR2: SQVTM and ANQGSEA. The CDR3 consists of 13 residues. Trimming cost V 6 bases and J 1 base, with 12 bases left between them. Next came a second PCR, run for 7 to 11 cycles, which used a sample-barcoded 5' primer along with a J-beta primer mix. One entry per CDR3 protein results from TCRdb running MiXCR on the 5' RACE reads. The sample contains around 820,000 distinct CDR3 sequences, 20% to 25% of which appear only once. The same data also contributed to another study, on T cells of mothers and their children. From that paper: Primer M1S, used in the second PCR, introduced sample barcodes and 2-4 random nucleotides. The TCR beta CDR3 read count exceeded 9.5 million for each mother and was 2.5 million to 3 million for each child.

The V gene is TRBV29-1, the J gene TRBJ1-1, with D possibly matching TRBD1 (5 bases). The sequencing sample was made of blood. This TCR was recovered from a boy between 10 and 17 years old in good health. The CDR3 nucleotides are TGCAGCGTGGCAAGGGACTCGAACACTGAAGCTTTCTTT. Translating it yields CSVARDSNTEAFF.